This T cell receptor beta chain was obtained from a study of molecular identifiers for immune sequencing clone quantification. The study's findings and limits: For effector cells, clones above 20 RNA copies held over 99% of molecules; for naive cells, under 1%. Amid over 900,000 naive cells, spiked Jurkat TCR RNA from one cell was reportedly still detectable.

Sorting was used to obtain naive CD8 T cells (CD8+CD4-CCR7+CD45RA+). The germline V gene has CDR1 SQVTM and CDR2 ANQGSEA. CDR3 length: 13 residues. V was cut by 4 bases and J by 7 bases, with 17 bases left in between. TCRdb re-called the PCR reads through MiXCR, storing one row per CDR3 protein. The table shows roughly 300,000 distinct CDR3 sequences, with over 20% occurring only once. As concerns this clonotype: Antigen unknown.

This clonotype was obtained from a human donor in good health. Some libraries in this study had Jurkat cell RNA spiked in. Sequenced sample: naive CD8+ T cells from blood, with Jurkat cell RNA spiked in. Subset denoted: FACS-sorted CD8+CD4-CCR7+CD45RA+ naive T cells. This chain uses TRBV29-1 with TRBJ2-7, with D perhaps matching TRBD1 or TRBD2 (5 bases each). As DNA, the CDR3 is TGCAGCGTTGCCGGGACCATCTCTGAGGAGCAGTACTTC. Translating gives CSVAGTISEEQYF.